A selection of T cell receptor beta chains follows, all from one sample in a study of cytomegalovirus exposure and HLA in healthy donors. Only in-frame clones appear in the TCRdb table, and some are missing; sequencing was by immunoSEQ multiplex PCR. The data show around 130,000 clones, around 83% seen once. Sequencing input: PBMCs. These receptor sequences come from a man in his fifties in good health and CMV-seronegative. CDR3s include the opening cysteine and the closing phenylalanine or tryptophan. D genes are given only for firm matches. Clone size appears in some rows only: once, few, many, or a class for an expanded clone.

size,D,V,J,DNA,CDR3
NA,NA,TRBV29-1,TRBJ1-2,TGCAGCGTGAGACGGGGGTATGGCTACACCTTC,CSVRRGYGYTF
NA,TRBD1,TRBV19,TRBJ2-4,TGTGCCAGTAGTATCGAAGGGGACAGGGGAGCCAAAAACATTCAGTACTTC,CASSIEGDRGAKNIQYF
NA,NA,TRBV5-4,TRBJ1-2,TGTGCCAGCAGCTCCCCCGGAGAGATCAACTATGGCTACACCTTC,CASSSPGEINYGYTF
NA,NA,TRBV5-4,TRBJ1-1,TGTGCCAGCAGCCCGGGAGTGAACACTGAAGCTTTCTTT,CASSPGVNTEAFF
NA,NA,TRBV13,TRBJ2-2,TGTGCCAGCAGCTTCCCAGGCGCGAACACCGGGGAGCTGTTTTTT,CASSFPGANTGELFF
NA,NA,TRBV6-1,TRBJ1-2,TGTGCCAGCAGTGAATCAGGGGACGGCTACACCTTC,CASSESGDGYTF
NA,NA,TRBV2,TRBJ2-1,TGTGCCAGCAGTTACTACAATGAGCAGTTCTTC,CASSYYNEQFF
NA,NA,TRBV6-1,TRBJ2-3,TGTGCCGGTGGACGGGGGTTGGTGGATACGCAGTATTTT,CAGGRGLVDTQYF
NA,TRBD1,TRBV10-3,TRBJ1-2,TGTGCCATCAGTAAGGGACAGGGGGCTGATGGCTACACCTTC,CAISKGQGADGYTF
once,TRBD1,TRBV5-5,TRBJ1-1,TGTGCCAGCAGCCTGACAGGGGCGGGCACTGAAGCTTTCTTT,CASSLTGAGTEAFF
NA,NA,TRBV5-1,TRBJ1-1,TGCGCCAGCAGCTTAGCGCTACAGGGATCGAACACTGAAGCTTTCTTT,CASSLALQGSNTEAFF
once,NA,TRBV5-1,TRBJ2-1,TGCGCCAGCAGCTCAACCGCCGGGAGACTCCCCAATGAGCAGTTCTTC,CASSSTAGRLPNEQFF